The 11 T cell receptor beta chains below all came from one sample that was sequenced in a study of naive and memory T cell subsets. Findings and limits, study-wide: Possibly reflecting memory cells re-expressing CD45RA, a few larger clonotypes occurred in naive repertoires, especially CD8.

Their recognized antigens are unknown. Two oligonucleotides, mixed equimolar, formed the beta constant-region primer covering TRBC1 and TRBC2. Ligated cDNA was amplified by four rounds of PCR with nested alpha and beta constant-region primers and SP2. MiXCR was run by TCRdb on the UMI-ligation and nested PCR reads, yielding one entry per CDR3 protein. The sample lists 140,000 to 150,000 distinct CDR3 sequences; about 23% were seen once. Sequenced sample: naive CD4+ T cells from blood. The receptors come from a human donor in good health.

This clonotype was detected only a few times. The V and J genes are TRBV10-3 and TRBJ2-3; the match to TRBD2 covers 10 bases. Trimming took 4 bases from V and 4 from J; bases not matched to a gene: 11. In germline, CDR1 is ENHRY, CDR2 SYGVKD. This CDR3 has 17 residues. Written as DNA, the CDR3 is TGTGCCATCAGTGGTGGGTCCGGGACTAGCGAATCAGATACGCAGTATTTT. Protein sequence: CAISGGSGTSESDTQYF.

This clonotype showed up many times. The rearrangement joins TRBV7-2 to TRBJ2-3; D is uncertain. The V end was cut by 2 bases, the J end by 4 bases, with 7 bases between. CDR3 length: 13 residues. The germline CDR1 and CDR2 sequences are SGHTA and FQGNSA. CDR3 region: CASSLRAPDTQYF. The CDR3 DNA follows: TGTGCCAGCAGCTTAAGGGCACCAGATACGCAGTATTTT. The full variable domain, its missing parts supplied by reference TRBV7-2 and TRBJ2-3, is GAGVSQSPSNKVTEKGKDVELRCDPISGHTALYWYRQSLGQGLEFLIYFQGNSAPDKSGLPSDRFSAERTGGSVSTLTIQRTQQEDSAVYLCASSLRAPDTQYFGPGTRLTVL.

V usage is TRBV5-5 and J usage is TRBJ2-1; TRBD2 aligns across 10 bases. The CDR3 has 16 amino acids. Trimming cost V 0 bases and J 5 bases; bases outside gene matches: 5. Germline loops: CDR1 SGHKS, CDR2 YYEKEE (reference sequence). In nucleotides, the CDR3 is TGTGCCAGCAGCTTGGTGGGGACTAGCGCCAACAATGAGCAGTTCTTC. Protein product: CASSLVGTSANNEQFF.

There are a few counts of this clonotype. J is TRBJ2-1 and V is TRBV6-1, with 11 bases aligning to TRBD2. Looked up from germline, CDR1 is MNHNS and CDR2 is SASEGT. The CDR3 spans 15 residues. V trimming: 6 bases; J trimming: 4 bases; junction bases outside the gene matches: 5. CDR3 DNA sequence: TGTGCCAGCAGCATTACTAGCGGGAGTTACAATGAGCAGTTCTTC. Translating it yields CASSITSGSYNEQFF.

This clonotype was picked up a small number of times. This chain uses TRBV7-8 with TRBJ2-7; TRBD2 matches at 10 bases. This CDR3 is built from 15 residues. The trim removed 5 bases at V and 7 bases at J, leaving 11 bases unmatched. CDR1 SGHVS and CDR2 FQNEAQ come from the germline V gene. Here the CDR3 reads CASSQISGRAGEQYF. Here the CDR3 DNA reads TGTGCCAGCAGCCAGATCAGCGGGAGGGCCGGGGAGCAGTACTTC. Complete variable domain (other parts from reference TRBV7-8 and TRBJ2-7): GAGVSQSPRYKVAKRGQDVALRCDPISGHVSLFWYQQALGQGPEFLTYFQNEAQLDKSGLPSDRFFAERPEGSVSTLKIQRTQQEDSAVYLCASSQISGRAGEQYFGPGTRLTVT.

The chain recombines TRBV29-1 with TRBJ1-1, with D unresolved. CDR1 is SQVTM and CDR2 is ANQGSEA in the germline V gene. With 4 bases removed from V and 0 bases from J, the gap between germline ends came to 9 bases. This CDR3 contains 13 residues. Written as DNA, the CDR3 is TGCAGCGTTGTAGGCAGAGTGAACACTGAAGCTTTCTTT. Protein product: CSVVGRVNTEAFF.

This clonotype turned up a few times. In nucleotides, the CDR3 is TGTGCCAGCAGTTACTCGACGACAGGGAGTGAGCCCCAGCATTTT. Encoded protein: CASSYSTTGSEPQHF. The gene calls are TRBV6-6 and TRBJ1-5, with 7 bases identical to TRBD1. J was trimmed by 8 bases and V by 0 bases; bases with no gene match: 7. Germline loops: CDR1 MNHNY, CDR2 SVGAGI (reference sequence). This CDR3 has 15 residues.

This clonotype was recorded a few times. The CDR3 coding sequence is TGTGCCAGCAGCTTGGTGGAGGGTAGCACAGATACGCAGTATTTT. This gives the protein CASSLVEGSTDTQYF. The chain links TRBV5-8 to TRBJ2-3; possibly TRBD2 for D (6 bases). This CDR3 contains 15 residues. V lost 0 bases and J lost 0, with 8 bases in between. Germline CDR1 reads SGHTS; CDR2 reads YDEGEE.

The rearrangement links TRBV20-1 to TRBJ2-7; 11 nucleotides match TRBD1. The CDR3 spans 14 residues. Germline lookup yields CDR1 DFQATT and CDR2 SNEGSKA (reference sequence). The V and J ends lost 3 bases and 5 bases, in that order; junction bases with no gene match: 6. The CDR3 sequence: CSASGQGAGNEQYF. The CDR3 DNA sequence: TGCAGTGCTAGCGGACAGGGGGCAGGTAACGAGCAGTACTTC.

This clonotype was found a few times. The chain combines TRBV6-5 with TRBJ2-3; tentatively, D is TRBD1 (5 bases). The CDR3 loop spans 15 amino acids. The V end lost 0 bases, the J end lost 6 bases, and 13 bases lay between the germline ends. Per the germline V gene, CDR1 is MNHEY and CDR2 is SVGAGI. The CDR3 DNA is TGTGCCAGCAGTTACTCGCCAGGTAGACAGGATACGCAGTATTTT. Translating gives CASSYSPGRQDTQYF.

This clonotype appeared a few times. V gene TRBV6-1 combines with J gene TRBJ2-3; the D is unclear. Per germline, CDR1 MNHNS and CDR2 SASEGT. With 4 bases removed from V and 3 bases from J, the gap between germline ends came to 8 bases. The CDR3 length is 13 residues. The CDR3: CASSVGRTDTQYF. As DNA, the CDR3 is TGTGCCAGCAGTGTTGGTCGGACAGATACGCAGTATTTT.